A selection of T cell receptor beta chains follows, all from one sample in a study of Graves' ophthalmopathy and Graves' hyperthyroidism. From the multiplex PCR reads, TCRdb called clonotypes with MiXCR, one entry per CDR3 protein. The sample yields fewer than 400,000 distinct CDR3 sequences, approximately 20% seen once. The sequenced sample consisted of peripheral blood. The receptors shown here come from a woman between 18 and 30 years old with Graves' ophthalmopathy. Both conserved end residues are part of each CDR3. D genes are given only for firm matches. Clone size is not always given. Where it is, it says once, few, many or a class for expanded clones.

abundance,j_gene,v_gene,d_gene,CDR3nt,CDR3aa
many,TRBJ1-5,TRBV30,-,TGTGCCTGGAGAAAGGGGACTTGGAGCAATCAGCCCCAGCATTTT,CAWRKGTWSNQPQHF
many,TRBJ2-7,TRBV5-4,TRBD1,TGTGCCAGCAGCCCGCTCGGGACAGGGTCCCTCTACGAGCAGTACTTC,CASSPLGTGSLYEQYF
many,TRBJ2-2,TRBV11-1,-,TGTGCCAGCAGCCCCACCCAAGACCTCTCGAACACCGGGGAGCTGTTTTTT,CASSPTQDLSNTGELFF
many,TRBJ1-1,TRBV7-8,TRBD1,TGTGCCAGCAGCCCCCTCGGACAGGGACTAAACACTGAAGCTTTCTTT,CASSPLGQGLNTEAFF
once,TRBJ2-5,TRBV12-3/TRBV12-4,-,TGTGCCAGCAGTTTAATAGGGGCAGAGTTTCAAGAGACCCAGTACTTC,CASSLIGAEFQETQYF
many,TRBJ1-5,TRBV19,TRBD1,TGTGCCAGTAGTGCGGACAGGGCTCAGCCCCAGCATTTT,CASSADRAQPQHF
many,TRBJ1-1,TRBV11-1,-,TGTGCCAGCAGCTTACAGGGGATCGCTGAAGCTTTCTTT,CASSLQGIAEAFF
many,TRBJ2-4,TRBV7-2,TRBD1,TGTGCCAGCAGCTTAGTGGGGGACAGGGCCCCAACCATTCAGTACTTC,CASSLVGDRAPTIQYF
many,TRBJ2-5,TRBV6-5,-,TGTGCCAGCAGTTACCAGGACATCCCGGGAGAGACCCAGTACTTC,CASSYQDIPGETQYF
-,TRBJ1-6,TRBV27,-,TGTGCCAGCAAGGACAGCTTTAATTCACCCCTCCACTTT,CASKDSFNSPLHF
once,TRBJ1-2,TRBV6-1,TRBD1,TGTGCCAGCAACGAGGGACAGAGTGGCTACACCTTC,CASNEGQSGYTF
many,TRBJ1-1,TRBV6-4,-,TGTGCCAGCAGTCGGGCCTACGGGCGATGGGGGGCGGAAAACACTGAAGCTTTCTTT,CASSRAYGRWGAENTEAFF
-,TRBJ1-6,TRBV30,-,TGTGCCTGGAGTACGGAGGGGAATTCACCCCTCCACTTT,CAWSTEGNSPLHF
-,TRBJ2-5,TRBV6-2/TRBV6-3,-,TGTGCCAGCCAATCCGGGGGGACCCAGTACTTC,CASQSGGTQYF
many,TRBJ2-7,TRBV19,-,TGTGCCAGTAGTATCAGTGCAGGGCTTACCTACGAGCAGTACTTC,CASSISAGLTYEQYF
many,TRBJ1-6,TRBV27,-,TGTGCCAGCACCCCTCTAATCCCGGCCAGGGCTCCTTCACCCCTCCACTTT,CASTPLIPARAPSPLHF
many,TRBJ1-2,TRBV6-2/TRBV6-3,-,TGTGCCAGCAGTTGTTCCAACTATGGCTACACCTTC,CASSCSNYGYTF
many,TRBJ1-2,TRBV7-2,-,TGTGCCAGCAGCCCACAGGTCAGCTATGGCTACACCTTC,CASSPQVSYGYTF
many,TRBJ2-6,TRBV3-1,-,TGTGCCAGCAGCCAACAGGGGTCCAGCTCTGGGGCCAACGTCCTGACTTTC,CASSQQGSSSGANVLTF
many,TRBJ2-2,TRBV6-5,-,TGTGCCAGCAGTTACCGGGGGCCGAACACCGGGGAGCTGTTTTTT,CASSYRGPNTGELFF
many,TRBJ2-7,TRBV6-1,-,TGTGCCAGCAGCGTCGTGGGCTACGAGCAGTACTTC,CASSVVGYEQYF
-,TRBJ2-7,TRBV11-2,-,TGTACCAGCAGCTCCGAATACGAGCAGTACTTC,CTSSSEYEQYF
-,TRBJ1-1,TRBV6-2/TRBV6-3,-,TGTGCCAGCAGTTACTTTGGGGGAAGGACTGAAGCTTTCTTT,CASSYFGGRTEAFF
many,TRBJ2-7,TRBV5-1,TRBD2,TGCGCCAGCAGCTCCGGGAGGCGAGGCGAGCAGTACTTC,CASSSGRRGEQYF
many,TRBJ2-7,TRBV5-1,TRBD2,TGCGCCAGCAGCGCGGGACTAGCGGGAGTCGAGCAGTACTTC,CASSAGLAGVEQYF
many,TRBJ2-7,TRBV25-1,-,TGTGCCAGTAGAGGGACCGCTCGCCACGAGCAGTACTTC,CASRGTARHEQYF
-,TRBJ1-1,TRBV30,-,TGTGCCTGGAGTGTCTCCCTATGGGACACTGAAGCTTTCTTT,CAWSVSLWDTEAFF
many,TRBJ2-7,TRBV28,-,TGTGCCAGCAGTTTATATCGGCAGGGCCTCTCCTACGAGCAGTACTTC,CASSLYRQGLSYEQYF
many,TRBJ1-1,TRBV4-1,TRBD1,TGCGCCAGCAGCGAACTGACAGGGGGAAGGACTGAAGCTTTCTTT,CASSELTGGRTEAFF
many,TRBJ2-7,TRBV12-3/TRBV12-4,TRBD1,TGTGCCAGCAGTTCAGCCGGGACAGGGGACTACGAGCAGTGCTTC,CASSSAGTGDYEQCF
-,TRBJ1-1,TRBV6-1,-,TGTGCCAGCAGTGAGGGGAAAGCCGTTGAAGCTTTCTTT,CASSEGKAVEAFF
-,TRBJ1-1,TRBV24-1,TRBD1,TGTGCCACCAGGAAAGACAGGGCGAGCACTGAAGCTTTCTTT,CATRKDRASTEAFF
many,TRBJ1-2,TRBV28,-,TGTGCCAGCAGTCCGCGGCTAGGGCAGGGCTATGGCTACACCTTC,CASSPRLGQGYGYTF
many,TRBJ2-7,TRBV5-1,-,TGCGCCACCGCGGACAGAGAGCAGTACTTC,CATADREQYF
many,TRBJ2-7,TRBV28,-,TGTGCCAGCGAAAATTGGGACGCCGGCTCGGGGCAGTACTTC,CASENWDAGSGQYF
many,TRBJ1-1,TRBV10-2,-,TGCGCCAGCAGTGAGTCTTGGGTCGATATGGACACTGAAGCTTTCTTT,CASSESWVDMDTEAFF
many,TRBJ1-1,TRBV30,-,TGTGCCTGGAGTGTAGGGGCGGGGAACACTGAAGCTTTCTTT,CAWSVGAGNTEAFF
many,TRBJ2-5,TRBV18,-,TGTGCCAGCTCACCCTCAAAGGGGGAAGAGACCCAGTACTTC,CASSPSKGEETQYF
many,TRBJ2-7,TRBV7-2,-,TGTGCCAGCAGCTTCACCGGGACTTCCTACGAGCAGTACTTC,CASSFTGTSYEQYF
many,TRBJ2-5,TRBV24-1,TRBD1,TGTGCCACCAGTGATCACTCTCGGACAGGGGAACAAGAGACCCAGTACTTC,CATSDHSRTGEQETQYF
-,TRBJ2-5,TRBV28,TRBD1,TGTGCCAGCAGTCCCCCCCGACAGGGTAGCGCAGAGACCCAGTACTTC,CASSPPRQGSAETQYF
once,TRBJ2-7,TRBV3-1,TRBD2,TGTGCCAGCAGACCCAGCGGGAGGGACCACGAGCAGTACTTC,CASRPSGRDHEQYF
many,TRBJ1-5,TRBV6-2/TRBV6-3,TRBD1,TGTGCCAGCAGGAGGACAGGGGGCAATCAGCCCCAGCATTTT,CASRRTGGNQPQHF
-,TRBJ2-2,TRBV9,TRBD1,TGTGCCAGCAGCGCCTACGGACAGGACTTGATCGGGGAGCTGTTTTTT,CASSAYGQDLIGELFF
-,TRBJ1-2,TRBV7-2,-,TGTGCCACCCAGGTTCGTCCCCTCTATAACTATGGCTACACCTTC,CATQVRPLYNYGYTF
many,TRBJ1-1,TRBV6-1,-,TGTGCCAGCAGTGACGCACAGGGCATGAACACTGAAGCTTTCTTT,CASSDAQGMNTEAFF
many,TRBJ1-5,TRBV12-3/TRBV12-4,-,TGTGCCAGCAGTCAGGACAGCGCAGGACAGCCCCAGCATTTT,CASSQDSAGQPQHF
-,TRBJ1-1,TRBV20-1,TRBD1,TGCAGTGCTAGAGACCTTCCGGGACAGGGGGCGCGGACTGAAGCTTTCTTT,CSARDLPGQGARTEAFF
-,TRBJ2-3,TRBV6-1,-,TGTGCCAGCAGTCAGGGGATAGGCACAGATACGCAGTATTTT,CASSQGIGTDTQYF
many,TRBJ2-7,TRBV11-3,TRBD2,TGTGCCAGCAGCTTAGGGAGGAGGCCGGGGGGCTACGAGCAGTACTTC,CASSLGRRPGGYEQYF
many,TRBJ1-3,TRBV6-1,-,TGTGCCAGCATGAGCAGGGTTGGAAACACCATATATTTT,CASMSRVGNTIYF
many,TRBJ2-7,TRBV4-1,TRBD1,TGCGCCAGCAGAAAAAGGGACAGCTCCTACGAGCAGTACTTC,CASRKRDSSYEQYF
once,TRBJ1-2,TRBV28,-,TGTGCCAGCAGTTCAGGAAGAAGGGGCTACACCTTC,CASSSGRRGYTF